This T cell receptor (beta chain) was recorded in a study of blood T cells in healthy people across ages. A second about 7 to 12 cycle PCR used barcoded and J-beta primers. TCRdb passed the 5' RACE reads through MiXCR, listing each CDR3 protein once. The sample carries about 780,000 distinct CDR3 sequences, around 45% recorded once. This clonotype has only a few counts. CDR3 length equals 13 residues. The germline V and J ends were trimmed by 5 bases and 2 bases, with 9 bases remaining between them. Sequencing was carried out using blood. This receptor was taken from an older man in good health. The chain joins TRBV12-3 or TRBV12-4 to TRBJ2-5; unclear D gene. The CDR3 is CASSATRQETQYF. Here the CDR3 DNA reads TGTGCCAGCAGTGCCACACGACAAGAGACCCAGTACTTC.